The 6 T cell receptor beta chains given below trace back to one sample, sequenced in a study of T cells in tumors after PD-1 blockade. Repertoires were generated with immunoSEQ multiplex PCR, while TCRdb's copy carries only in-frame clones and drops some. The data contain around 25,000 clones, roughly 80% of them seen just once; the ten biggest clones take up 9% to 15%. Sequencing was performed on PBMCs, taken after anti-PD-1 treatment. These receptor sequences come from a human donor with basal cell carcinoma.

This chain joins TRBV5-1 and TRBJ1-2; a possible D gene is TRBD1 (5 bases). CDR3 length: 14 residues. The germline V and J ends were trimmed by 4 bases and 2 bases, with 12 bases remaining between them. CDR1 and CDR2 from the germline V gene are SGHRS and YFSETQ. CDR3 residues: CASSRDVGNYGYTF. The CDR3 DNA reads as TGCGCCAGCAGCCGGGACGTCGGCAACTATGGCTACACCTTC.

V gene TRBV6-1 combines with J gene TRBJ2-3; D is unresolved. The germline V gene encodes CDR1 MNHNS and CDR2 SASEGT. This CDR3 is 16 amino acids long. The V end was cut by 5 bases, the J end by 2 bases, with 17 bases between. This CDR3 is CASSQGRNPPTDTQYF. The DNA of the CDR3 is TGTGCCAGCAGTCAAGGGCGCAACCCCCCCACAGATACGCAGTATTTT.

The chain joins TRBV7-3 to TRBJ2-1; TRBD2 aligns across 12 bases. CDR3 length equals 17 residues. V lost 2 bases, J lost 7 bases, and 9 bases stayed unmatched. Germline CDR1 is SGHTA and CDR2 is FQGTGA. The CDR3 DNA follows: TGTGCCAGCAGCTTATCCCCTAGCGGGGGGGCCAGGAATGAGCAGTTCTTC. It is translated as CASSLSPSGGARNEQFF.

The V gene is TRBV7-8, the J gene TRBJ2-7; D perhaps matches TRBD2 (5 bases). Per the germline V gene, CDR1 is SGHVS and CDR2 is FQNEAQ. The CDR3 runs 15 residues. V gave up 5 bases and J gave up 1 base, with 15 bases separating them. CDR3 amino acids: CASSLGHTGSYEQYF. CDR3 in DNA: TGTGCCAGCAGCCTTGGCCATACGGGGTCCTACGAGCAGTACTTC.

CDR3 coding DNA: TGTGCCAGTAGTATATACTTTGGGGACAGGGGTGGTGAGCAGTTCTTC. It codes for CASSIYFGDRGGEQFF. The chain combines TRBV19 with TRBJ2-1; 10 bases are shared with TRBD1. This CDR3 spans 16 amino acids. Germline V CDR1 and CDR2: LNHDA, SQIVND (reference sequence). The J segment lost 9 bases and the V segment lost 2 bases, leaving 10 bases of the junction unmatched.

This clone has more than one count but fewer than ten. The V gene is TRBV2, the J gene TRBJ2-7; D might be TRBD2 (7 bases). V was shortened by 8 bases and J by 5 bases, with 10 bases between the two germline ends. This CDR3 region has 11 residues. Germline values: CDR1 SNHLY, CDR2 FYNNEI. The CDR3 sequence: CASGGANEQYF. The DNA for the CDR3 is TGTGCCAGCGGGGGGGCTAACGAGCAGTACTTC. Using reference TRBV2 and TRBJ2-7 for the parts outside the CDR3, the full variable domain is EPEVTQTPSHQVTQMGQEVILRCVPISNHLYFYWYRQILGQKVEFLVSFYNNEISEKSEIFDDQFSVERPDGSNFTLKIRSTKLEDSAMYFCASGGANEQYFGPGTRLTVT.